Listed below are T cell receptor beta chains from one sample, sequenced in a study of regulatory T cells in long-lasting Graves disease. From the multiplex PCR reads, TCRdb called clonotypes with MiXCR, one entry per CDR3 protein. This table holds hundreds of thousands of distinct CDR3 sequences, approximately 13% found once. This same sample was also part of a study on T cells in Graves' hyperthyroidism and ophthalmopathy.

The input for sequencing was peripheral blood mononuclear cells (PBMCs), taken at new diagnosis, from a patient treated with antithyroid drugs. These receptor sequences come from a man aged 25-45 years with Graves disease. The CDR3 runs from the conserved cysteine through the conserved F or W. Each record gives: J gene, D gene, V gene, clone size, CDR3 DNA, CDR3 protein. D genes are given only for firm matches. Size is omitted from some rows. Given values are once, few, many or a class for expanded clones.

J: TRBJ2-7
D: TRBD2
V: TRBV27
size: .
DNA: TGTGCCAGCAGTTTAGAGCCTAGCGGTTACGAGCAGTACTTC
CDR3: CASSLEPSGYEQYF

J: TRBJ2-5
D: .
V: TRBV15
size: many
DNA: TGTGCCACCAGCAGAGAGGAGGTTCGGGAGACCCAGTACTTC
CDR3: CATSREEVRETQYF

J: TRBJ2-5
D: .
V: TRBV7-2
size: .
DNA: TGTGCCAGCAGCCCCGGACTATTTCAAGAGACCCAGTACTTC
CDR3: CASSPGLFQETQYF

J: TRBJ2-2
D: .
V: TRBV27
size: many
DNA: TGTGCCAGCAGGGAATGGGGCGGTTCGAACACCGGGGAGCTGTTTTTT
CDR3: CASREWGGSNTGELFF

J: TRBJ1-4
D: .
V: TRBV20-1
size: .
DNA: TGCAGTGCACTTACTAGGAGGTTGGATGAAAAACTGTTTTTT
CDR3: CSALTRRLDEKLFF

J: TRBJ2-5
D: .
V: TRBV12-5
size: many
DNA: TGTGCTAGTGGTTTGAGGGATAGCGGTTGGGAGACCCAGTACTTC
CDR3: CASGLRDSGWETQYF

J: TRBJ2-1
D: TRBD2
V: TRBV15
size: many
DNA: TGTGCCACCAGTGTGGGACTAGACAGCTCCTACAATGAGCAGTTCTTC
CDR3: CATSVGLDSSYNEQFF

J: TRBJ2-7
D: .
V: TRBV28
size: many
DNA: TGTGCCAGCAGTTTACCCGGGACGCTCGGTTACGAGCAGTACTTC
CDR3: CASSLPGTLGYEQYF

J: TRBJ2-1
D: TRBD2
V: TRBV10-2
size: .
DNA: TGCGCCAGCAACGCGGGACTAGCAGCTGAGCAGTTCTTC
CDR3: CASNAGLAAEQFF

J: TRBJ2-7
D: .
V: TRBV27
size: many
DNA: TGTGCCAGCAGTTTATCCGGGACGGGAGACTACGAGCAGTACTTC
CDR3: CASSLSGTGDYEQYF

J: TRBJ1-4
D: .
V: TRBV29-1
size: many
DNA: TGCAGCGTTTCAGACGGGGAAAAACTGTTTTTT
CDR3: CSVSDGEKLFF

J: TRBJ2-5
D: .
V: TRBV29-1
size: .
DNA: TGCAGCCATCTCGTCGGCGGGGGCTACCAAGAGACCCAGTACTTC
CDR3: CSHLVGGGYQETQYF

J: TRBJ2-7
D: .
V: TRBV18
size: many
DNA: TGTGCCAGCTCACAGCCGTTGCGCGACGAGCAGTACTTC
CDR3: CASSQPLRDEQYF

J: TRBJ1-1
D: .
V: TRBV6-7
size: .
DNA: TGTGCCAGCAGTTCCCTGACAGTGAACACTGAAGCTTTCTTT
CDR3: CASSSLTVNTEAFF

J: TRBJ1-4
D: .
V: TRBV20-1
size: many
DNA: TGCAGTGTCGGGACACCGAAGGAAAAACTGTTTTTT
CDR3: CSVGTPKEKLFF